This T cell receptor (beta chain) was sequenced in a study of T cells after yellow fever vaccination. This clonotype was seen ten or more times. The CDR3 runs to 14 residues. V lost 6 bases and J lost 7, with 18 bases in between. Looked up from germline, CDR1 is SQVTM and CDR2 is ANQGSEA. One entry per CDR3 protein results from TCRdb running MiXCR on the 5' RACE reads. The table lists tens of thousands of distinct CDR3 sequences, over 7.5% of them singletons. The chain joins TRBV29-1 to TRBJ1-4; no reliable D call. The source is a man between 25 and 39 years old who received the YFV17D yellow fever vaccine. The sample was CD8+ T cells sorted from PBMCs, taken on the day of the yellow fever booster vaccination. The CDR3 DNA reads TGCAGCGTAGAGACCGGGATTGAAGCTGAAAAACTGTTTTTT. Encoded protein: CSVETGIEAEKLFF.